These 21 T cell receptor beta chains share one sample of origin, sequenced in a study of CD8 T cells in ankylosing spondylitis. Study-level points and caveats: Made up of eight highly homologous variants, a TCR beta motif appeared characteristic of ankylosing spondylitis blood.

TCRdb reanalysed the 5' RACE reads using MiXCR and keeps one entry per CDR3 protein. Of under 950,000 distinct CDR3 sequences listed, around a fifth are singletons. No antigen is known for these receptors. The sample taken for sequencing was blood, either unsorted or a sorted T cell fraction (not recorded which). These receptors all stem from a male donor with ankylosing spondylitis.

The count of this clonotype is one. A much larger clone sits a single nucleotide away, making a read error possible. The CDR3: CSASLQGSYEQYF. In nucleotides, the CDR3 is TGCAGTGCTAGCTTACAGGGGTCCTACGAGCAGTACTTC. V and J are TRBV20-1 and TRBJ2-7; 7 bases agree with TRBD1. The CDR3 runs to 13 residues. V was pared by 3 bases and J by 1 base, with 3 bases of the junction left unmatched. CDR1 is DFQATT and CDR2 is SNEGSKA in the germline V gene (reference sequence).

The chain combines TRBV19 with TRBJ2-4, with D perhaps given as TRBD1 or TRBD2 (5 bases each). The germline V and J ends were trimmed by 0 bases and 8 bases, with 8 bases remaining between them. CDR1 is LNHDA and CDR2 is SQIVND in the germline V gene (reference sequence). The CDR3 is made up of 13 amino acids. DNA of the CDR3: TGTGCCAGTAGTATAGATCGGGGCGACATTCAGTACTTC. Its protein product is CASSIDRGDIQYF.

This clonotype was observed a few times. The chain recombines TRBV18 with TRBJ1-5; 10 nucleotides line up with TRBD1. Germline V CDR1 and CDR2: KGHSH, LQKENI. With 5 bases clipped from V and 6 bases from J, the junction kept 19 bases outside the gene matches. The CDR3 runs 19 residues. The CDR3 is CASSTGGNAGTGVRQPQHF. As DNA, the CDR3 is TGTGCCAGCTCAACAGGGGGAAACGCCGGGACAGGGGTCCGTCAGCCCCAGCATTTT.

This clonotype was picked up many times. The rearrangement links TRBV12-3 or TRBV12-4 to TRBJ1-6, with TRBD1 matching over 7 bases. The CDR3 has 13 residues. The V gene end was trimmed by 5 bases and the J gene end by 10 bases; junction bases not matched to a gene: 5. CDR3 nucleotide sequence: TGTGCCAGCAGTCCAACACAGGGGTCACCCCTCCACTTT. This encodes CASSPTQGSPLHF.

The V gene is TRBV7-2, the J gene TRBJ2-5; D unclear. V lost 2 bases and J 2 bases, leaving 9 bases between the germline ends. The CDR3 runs 14 residues. Per germline, CDR1 SGHTA and CDR2 FQGNSA. CDR3 sequence (DNA): TGTGCCAGCAGCTTATCAAACAGACAAGAGACCCAGTACTTC. This codes for CASSLSNRQETQYF.

This clonotype appeared a few times. The chain carries TRBV25-1 and TRBJ2-7; the D is unclear. Between the trimmed V and J ends, which lost 0 bases and 6 bases, there was a span of 6 bases. Germline V gene lookup returns CDR1 MGHDK and CDR2 SYGVNS. This CDR3 has 12 amino acids. The CDR3 DNA is TGTGCCAGCAGTGAATATACGCTCGAGCAGTACTTC. It yields the protein CASSEYTLEQYF.

This clonotype was found a few times. This rearrangement joins TRBV6-1 to TRBJ2-3; tentatively, D is TRBD1 (6 bases). The CDR3 runs 13 residues. Germline CDR1 MNHNS, CDR2 SASEGT. Trimming took off 8 bases at V and 1 base at J, with 10 bases between the two ends. The CDR3 sequence: CASLAGGTDTQYF. The CDR3 nucleotides read TGTGCCAGCCTGGCAGGGGGCACAGATACGCAGTATTTT.

This sequence joins TRBV7-2 and TRBJ2-7; 9 bases are shared with TRBD2. The CDR3 runs to 16 residues. Germline values: CDR1 SGHTA, CDR2 FQGNSA. J gave up 2 bases and V 1 base, and 6 bases lay outside the gene matches. The CDR3: CASSLGLAGTAYEQYF. In nucleotides, the CDR3 is TGTGCCAGCAGCTTAGGGCTAGCGGGAACGGCCTACGAGCAGTACTTC.

About this clonotype itself: Just one base apart from a much larger clone, this may be a read error. J is TRBJ2-2 and V is TRBV11-2; D may be TRBD2 (5 bases). Germline-derived CDR1 and CDR2 are SGHAT and FQNNGV. CDR3 length equals 14 residues. CDR3 in amino acids: CAGSLTTDTGELFF. As DNA, the CDR3 is TGTGCCGGCAGCCTGACTACGGACACCGGGGAGCTGTTTTTT. The full variable domain, rest sourced from reference TRBV11-2 and TRBJ2-2, is EAGVAQSPRYKIIEKRQSVAFWCNPISGHATLYWYQQILGQGPKLLIQFQNNGVVDDSQLPKDRFSAERLKGVDSTLKIQPAKLEDSAVYLCAGSLTTDTGELFFGEGSRLTVL.

The rearrangement uses TRBV6-1 and TRBJ2-1; D possibly corresponds to TRBD2 (6 bases). This CDR3 is 18 amino acids long. CDR1 and CDR2 from the germline V gene are MNHNS and SASEGT. V dropped 6 bases and J dropped 7 bases, with 28 bases sitting between them. CDR3 loop: CASSRFLAGGIGLNEQFF. The CDR3 DNA reads TGTGCCAGCAGCCGCTTTTTGGCAGGCGGGATTGGTTTGAATGAGCAGTTCTTC.

This clonotype was found many times. J is TRBJ1-5 and V is TRBV4-1, with 8 bases fitting TRBD1. The V segment lost 1 base and the J segment 2 bases; nucleotides outside the gene matches: 4. The CDR3 runs to 16 residues. CDR1 and CDR2 from the germline V gene are MGHRA and YSYEKL. This chain's CDR3 is CASSQVDRVRNQPQHF. Written as DNA, the CDR3 is TGCGCCAGCAGCCAAGTGGACAGGGTGCGCAATCAGCCCCAGCATTTT.

The chain recombines TRBV30 with TRBJ2-6; D call uncertain. CDR3 length: 12 amino acids. The V gene's germline CDR1 is GTSNPN and CDR2 SVGIG (reference sequence). Trimming shortened V by 3 bases and J by 4 bases, and 4 bases separated the two germline ends. The CDR3 region has the DNA TGTGCCTGGAGCCCAGGGGCCAACGTCCTGACTTTC. Translation gives CAWSPGANVLTF. Using reference TRBV30 and TRBJ2-6 for the parts outside the CDR3, the full variable domain is SQTIHQWPATLVQPVGSPLSLECTVEGTSNPNLYWYRQAAGRGLQLLFYSVGIGQISSEVPQNLSASRPQDRQFILSSKKLLLSDSGFYLCAWSPGANVLTFGAGSRLTVL.

This clonotype was counted a few times. This chain joins TRBV5-1 and TRBJ1-2; tentative D call: TRBD1 (5 bases). The germline gives CDR1 SGHRS, CDR2 YFSETQ. Trimming took off 0 bases at V and 4 bases at J, with 13 bases between the two ends. This CDR3 region has 15 residues. CDR3 coding DNA: TGCGCCAGCAGCTTGGGGGGCAGCAACTTCTATGGCTACACCTTC. Its translation is CASSLGGSNFYGYTF.

This rearrangement joins TRBV11-1 to TRBJ2-5, with 8 bases lining up with TRBD2. Losses at the gene ends were 3 bases for V and 7 bases for J; bases not matched to a gene: 10. This CDR3 has 15 amino acids. CDR1 is SGHAT, CDR2 FQDESV, per germline (reference sequence). This chain's CDR3 is CASSFGSGGLGTQYF. The DNA of the CDR3 is TGTGCCAGCAGCTTCGGCTCGGGGGGGTTGGGGACCCAGTACTTC. Full variable domain (remainder filled in from reference TRBV11-1 and TRBJ2-5): EAEVAQSPRYKITEKSQAVAFWCDPISGHATLYWYRQILGQGPELLVQFQDESVVDDSQLPKDRFSAERLKGVDSTLKIQPAELGDSAMYLCASSFGSGGLGTQYFGPGTRLLVL.

The chain carries TRBV10-3 and TRBJ2-7; possibly TRBD2 for D (6 bases). The CDR3 totals 13 residues. CDR1 ENHRY and CDR2 SYGVKD come from the germline V gene. V was cut by 5 bases and J by 2 bases, with 10 bases left in between. CDR3 residues: CAISLAVTYEQYF. The CDR3 nucleotides read TGTGCCATCAGTTTAGCGGTCACCTACGAGCAGTACTTC.

This chain links TRBV27 with TRBJ2-6; 7 bases are a match to TRBD1. The V segment lost 5 bases and the J segment 2 bases; nucleotides outside the gene matches: 15. This CDR3 contains 19 residues. Germline CDR1 reads MNHEY; CDR2 reads SMNVEV (reference sequence). CDR3 residues: CASSPLRQGSLAGANVLTF. In nucleotides, the CDR3 is TGTGCCAGCAGTCCCCTCCGACAGGGTTCTCTGGCTGGGGCCAACGTCCTGACTTTC.

This clonotype was counted once. The chain recombines TRBV7-9 with TRBJ2-7; D possibly matches TRBD1 or TRBD2 (5 bases each). CDR1 is SEHNR and CDR2 is FQNEAQ in the germline V gene (reference sequence). CDR3 length equals 16 residues. V was shortened by 6 bases and J by 2 bases, with 20 bases between the two germline ends. The CDR3 DNA is TGTGCCAGCAGTCGCACCTCCGGGACGTTGCCCTACGAGCAGTACTTC. The encoded protein is CASSRTSGTLPYEQYF. Full variable domain (missing parts from reference TRBV7-9 and TRBJ2-7): DTGVSQNPRHKITKRGQNVTFRCDPISEHNRLYWYRQTLGQGPEFLTYFQNEAQLEKSRLLSDRFSAERPKGSFSTLEIQRTEQGDSAMYLCASSRTSGTLPYEQYFGPGTRLTVT.

This clonotype has ten or more counts. V usage is TRBV12-3 or TRBV12-4 and J usage is TRBJ2-1; TRBD1 might be the D (5 bases). Trimming stripped 6 bases from V and 7 bases from J, with 13 bases between. The CDR3 totals 13 residues. CDR3 DNA sequence: TGTGCCAGCAGCCCCCGACAGACTAATGAGCAGTTCTTC. It codes for CASSPRQTNEQFF.

This clonotype was seen only a few times. The chain joins TRBV12-3 or TRBV12-4 to TRBJ2-3; TRBD2 agrees at 12 bases. CDR3 length: 15 residues. The V segment lost 7 bases and the J segment 5 bases; nucleotides outside the gene matches: 7. CDR3 sequence reads: CASMASGGALDTQYF. The CDR3 nucleotides read TGTGCCAGCATGGCTAGCGGGGGGGCCCTAGATACGCAGTATTTT.

This clonotype showed up just a few times. This rearrangement joins TRBV11-2 to TRBJ2-1; 10 positions match TRBD1. Germline assignment: CDR1 SGHAT and CDR2 FQNNGV. The CDR3 totals 16 residues. Trimming took 1 base from V and 12 from J; bases not matched to a gene: 12. The CDR3 is CASSLAAGGTGDVQFF. CDR3 coding DNA: TGTGCCAGCAGCTTAGCCGCCGGGGGGACAGGGGACGTGCAGTTCTTC.

The chain combines TRBV5-1 with TRBJ2-7, with a tentative D call TRBD1 (6 bases). This CDR3 comprises 15 residues. Germline loops: CDR1 SGHRS, CDR2 YFSETQ. Trimming pared 3 bases from V and 1 base from J, leaving 14 bases between. The CDR3 DNA is TGCGCCAGCAGCTGGACCGGGACATCTTCCTACGAGCAGTACTTC. Translated, it gives CASSWTGTSSYEQYF.